This TCR beta chain was observed in a study of shared clonotypes between healthy human individuals (TCRdb year 2020). As for the study more broadly: A couple of women and a few men aged 18 to 49 years were included in the cohort. For each donor, CD4 naive and CD4 memory were each run on three plates, CD8 naive on two plates, and CD8 memory on one plate. The study deeply sequenced blood TCR repertoires of five healthy adults to estimate repertoire size and the extent of clonotype sharing between individuals. To increase sequencing depth and limit assay-specific biases, TCR repertoire library preparation and sequencing were carried out by different laboratories using diverse techniques. Between about 0.94 and 8.9 billion PBMCs per donor were obtained by leukapheresis.

Using the deep immunoSEQ assay, TCR CDR3 regions were amplified from genomic DNA by multiplex PCR. Genomic DNA extracted from each cell subset was distributed evenly over all wells of several immunoSEQ 96-well plates, and each plate served as one replicate. For sorted subsets, roughly 190 ng of genomic DNA, equivalent to roughly 30,000 T cell genomes, went into each replicate PCR. Purified libraries were quantified with a Qubit 3.0 fluorometer, sized on a Bioanalyzer 2100, and re-quantified with the KAPA Library Quantification kit. A separate single-read 150-cycle Illumina NextSeq 550 flow cell was used to sequence each immunoSEQ 96-well plate. Turning to the authors' computational methods: Because only junctional sequences without quality scores were contained in the immunoSEQ output, filtering matching that applied to full-length reads could not be performed. To assign V/J genes and CDR3, sequences were annotated against IMGT germline references using PyIR, a Python wrapper for IgBLAST v1.9. Any read was removed if the V/J assignment was weak (E-value above 1e-6), the CDR3 was missing, or the read contained stop codons, out-of-frame junctions, or ambiguous translated residues. A V3J clonotype was defined by an identical inferred V gene, J gene, and CDR3 amino acid sequence. Percentage overlap between repertoires was calculated by dividing the number of shared unique clonotypes by the size of the smaller repertoire. Three approaches were used to assess repertoire richness: RTK rarefaction, the Chao1 estimator, and Recon v2.1 estimates of unobserved clonotypes. OLGA was used to compute generation probabilities for all TCRbeta clonotypes that the gDNA method yielded from a few donors. TCRdb took this table from immuneACCESS and kept in-frame rearrangements with V and J called. Such tables lack part of the clones; where checked against another copy, unresolved V genes explain under half of the gap, and the rest is unexplained. The V and J calls and clone size come from that table; D and trimming were worked out from the DNA. This sample is represented by about 2,100,000 clones; about 93% of them were singletons. The ten largest clones capture more than 1.5% of the sample.

What the research found in general, with its limitations: Sampling was limited to blood, and TCR repertoires in tissue likely differ from TCR repertoires in blood. Across a handful of donors, about 5.2% of naive CD4, roughly 3.8% of naive CD8, around 2.1% of memory CD4, and approximately 0.4% of memory CD8 clonotypes were shared. Clonotypes shared by all four sorted-subset donors showed higher generation probabilities than non-shared clonotypes. Larger estimated clonotype richness was generally found for naive subsets than for memory subsets. Because the study included a small number of donors, the genetic and exposure-history diversity represented was limited. Incomplete sequencing was indicated by rarefaction of sorted-subset datasets, despite the large sequencing depth. Pairwise subsampling led to the expectation that sequencing depth would affect the degree of clonotype sharing among donors.

CD8 naive samples were obtained by positive selection for CCR7 among CD45RO-negative cells, yielding a CD45RA+CCR7+ population from which TemRA cells were excluded. Donors were healthy HIV-negative adults with no recently reported acute infections or vaccinations. Only Caucasian adults living in Nashville, Tennessee, USA were represented among the donors. Blood was collected by leukapheresis, and PBMCs were isolated by Ficoll-Histopaque density gradient centrifugation and then cryopreserved in liquid nitrogen vapor phase. Analytical flow cytometry was used to check the purity and quantity of every magnetically sorted T cell population. Genomic DNA was isolated from every sorted fraction and measured by UV absorbance on a Nanodrop 2000c. On this clone: This clone's antigen is unknown. Base quality data are lacking; no much larger clone is found one base away.

The sample taken for sequencing was naive CD8+ T cells from PBMCs. In light of the paper, this sample's cell subset or site label describes: CD45RA+CCR7+. The origin of this receptor is a man aged 18 to 30 in good health. Some clones in this sample may be carry-over from other donors' samples.

The CDR3 protein sequence reads: CASESGYWSTDTQYF. The DNA is as follows: TGCGCCAGCGAATCAGGTTACTGGAGCACAGATACGCAGTATTTT. The chain is assembled from TRBV5-1 and TRBJ2-3; the D gene cannot be named for sure. CDR1 and CDR2, per the germline V gene, are SGHRS and YFSETQ. From the cysteine up to the phenylalanine, the CDR3 has a length of 15 residues. Of the read, only the CDR3 DNA is kept; its 45 bases are in frame from base 1. V loses 7 bases, J loses 0 bases, and the germline ends lie 15 bases apart.